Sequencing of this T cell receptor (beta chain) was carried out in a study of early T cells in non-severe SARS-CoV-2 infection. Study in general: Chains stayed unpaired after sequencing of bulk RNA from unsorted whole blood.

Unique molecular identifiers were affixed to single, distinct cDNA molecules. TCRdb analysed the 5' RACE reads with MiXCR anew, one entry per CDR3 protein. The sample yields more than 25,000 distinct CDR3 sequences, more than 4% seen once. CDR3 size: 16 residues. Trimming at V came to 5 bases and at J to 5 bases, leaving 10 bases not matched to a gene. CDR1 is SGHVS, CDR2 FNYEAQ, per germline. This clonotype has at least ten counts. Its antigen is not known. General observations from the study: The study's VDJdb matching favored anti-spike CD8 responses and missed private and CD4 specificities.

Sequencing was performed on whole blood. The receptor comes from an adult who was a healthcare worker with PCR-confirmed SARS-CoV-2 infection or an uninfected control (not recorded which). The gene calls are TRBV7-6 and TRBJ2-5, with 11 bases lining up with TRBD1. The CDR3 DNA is TGTGCCAGCAGCAAAACTGGACAGGGGGCGGTCGAGACCCAGTACTTC. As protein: CASSKTGQGAVETQYF.